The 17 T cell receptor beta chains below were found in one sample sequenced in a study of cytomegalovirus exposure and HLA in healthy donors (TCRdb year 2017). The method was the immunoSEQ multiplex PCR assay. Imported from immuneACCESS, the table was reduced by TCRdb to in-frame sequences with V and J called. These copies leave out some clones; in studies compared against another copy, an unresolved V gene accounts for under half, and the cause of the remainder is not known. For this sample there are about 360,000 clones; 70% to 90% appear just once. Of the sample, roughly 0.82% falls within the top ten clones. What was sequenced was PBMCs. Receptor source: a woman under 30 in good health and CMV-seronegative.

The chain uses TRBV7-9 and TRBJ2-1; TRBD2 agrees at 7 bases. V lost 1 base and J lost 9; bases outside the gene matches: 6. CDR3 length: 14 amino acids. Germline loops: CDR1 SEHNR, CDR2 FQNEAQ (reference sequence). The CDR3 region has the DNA TGTGCCAGCAGCTTAGAGGGAGGGTGGGGTGAGCAGTTCTTC. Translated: CASSLEGGWGEQFF.

The CDR3, as DNA: TGTGCCAGCAGAGTAACAGGGAAACTCTACGAGCAGTACTTC. Its translation is CASRVTGKLYEQYF. The rearrangement joins TRBV28 to TRBJ2-7, with TRBD1 as a possible D gene (6 bases). The V gene's germline CDR1 is MDHEN and CDR2 SYDVKM. The CDR3 spans 14 residues. V lost 6 bases and J 3 bases, leaving 15 bases between the germline ends.

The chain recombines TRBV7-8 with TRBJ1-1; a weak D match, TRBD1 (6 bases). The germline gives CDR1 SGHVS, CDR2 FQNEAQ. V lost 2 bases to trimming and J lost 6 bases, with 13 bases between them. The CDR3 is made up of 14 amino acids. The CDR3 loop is CASSLSSAGAEAFF. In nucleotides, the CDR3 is TGTGCCAGCAGCTTATCGTCGGCAGGGGCTGAAGCTTTCTTT.

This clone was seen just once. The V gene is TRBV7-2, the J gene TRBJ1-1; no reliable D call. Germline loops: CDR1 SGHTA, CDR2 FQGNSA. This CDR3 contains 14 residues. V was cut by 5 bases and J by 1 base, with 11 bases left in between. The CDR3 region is CASSRERANTEAFF. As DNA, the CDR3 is TGTGCCAGCAGCAGGGAGCGGGCGAACACTGAAGCTTTCTTT.

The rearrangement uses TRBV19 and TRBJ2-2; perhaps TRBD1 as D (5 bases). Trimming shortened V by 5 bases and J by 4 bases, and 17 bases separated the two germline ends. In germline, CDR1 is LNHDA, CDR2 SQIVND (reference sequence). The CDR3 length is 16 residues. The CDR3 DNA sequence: TGTGCCAGTAGTGCACCCAGGACAAAGCTCACCGGGGAGCTGTTTTTT. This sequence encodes CASSAPRTKLTGELFF.

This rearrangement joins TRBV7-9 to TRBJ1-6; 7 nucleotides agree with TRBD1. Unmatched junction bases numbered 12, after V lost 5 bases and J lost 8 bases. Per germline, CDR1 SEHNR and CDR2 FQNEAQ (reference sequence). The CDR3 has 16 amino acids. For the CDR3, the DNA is TGTGCCAGCAGCGCACGCACAGGGGTAGGAGATTCACCCCTCCACTTT. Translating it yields CASSARTGVGDSPLHF.

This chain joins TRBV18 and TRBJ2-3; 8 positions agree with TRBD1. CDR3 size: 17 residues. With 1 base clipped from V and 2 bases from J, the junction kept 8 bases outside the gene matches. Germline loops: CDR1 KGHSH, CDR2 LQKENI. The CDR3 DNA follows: TGTGCCAGCTCACCACTGTCAGGGACAGGAATCACAGATACGCAGTATTTT. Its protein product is CASSPLSGTGITDTQYF.

CDR3 region: CASSSSIYGYTF. CDR3 bases: TGTGCCAGCAGTTCCTCTATCTATGGCTACACCTTC. This chain joins TRBV6-5 and TRBJ1-2, with D uncertain. This CDR3 spans 12 amino acids. Trimming shortened V by 4 bases and J by 4 bases, and 7 bases separated the two germline ends. Germline CDR1 and CDR2: MNHEY and SVGAGI.

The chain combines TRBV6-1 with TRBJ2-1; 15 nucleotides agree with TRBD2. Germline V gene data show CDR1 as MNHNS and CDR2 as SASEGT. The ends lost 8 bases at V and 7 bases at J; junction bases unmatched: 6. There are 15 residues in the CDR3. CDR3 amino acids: CASGRTSGGANEQFF. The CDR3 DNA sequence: TGTGCCAGCGGTAGGACTAGCGGGGGGGCGAATGAGCAGTTCTTC.

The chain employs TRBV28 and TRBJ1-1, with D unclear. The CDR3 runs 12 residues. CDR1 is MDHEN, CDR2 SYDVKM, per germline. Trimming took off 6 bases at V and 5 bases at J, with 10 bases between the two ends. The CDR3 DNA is TGTGCCAGCAGCTTACGGAGGACTGAAGCTTTCTTT. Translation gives CASSLRRTEAFF.

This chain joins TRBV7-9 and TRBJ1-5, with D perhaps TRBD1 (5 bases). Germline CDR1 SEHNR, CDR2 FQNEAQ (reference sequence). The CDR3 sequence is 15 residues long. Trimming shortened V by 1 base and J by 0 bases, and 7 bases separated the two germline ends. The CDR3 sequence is CASSLGRGSNQPQHF. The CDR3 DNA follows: TGTGCCAGCAGCTTAGGAAGGGGTAGCAATCAGCCCCAGCATTTT.

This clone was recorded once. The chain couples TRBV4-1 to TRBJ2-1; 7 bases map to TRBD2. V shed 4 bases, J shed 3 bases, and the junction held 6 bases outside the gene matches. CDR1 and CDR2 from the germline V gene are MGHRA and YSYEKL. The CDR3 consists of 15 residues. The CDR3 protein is CASSPHASGYNEQFF. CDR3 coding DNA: TGCGCCAGCAGCCCCCATGCTAGCGGCTACAATGAGCAGTTCTTC.

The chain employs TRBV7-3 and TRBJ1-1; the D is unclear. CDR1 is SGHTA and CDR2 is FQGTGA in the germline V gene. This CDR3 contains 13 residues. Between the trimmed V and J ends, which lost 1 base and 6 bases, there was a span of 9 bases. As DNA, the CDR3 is TGTGCCAGCAGCTTAAACCCTCGGGCTGAAGCTTTCTTT. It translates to CASSLNPRAEAFF.

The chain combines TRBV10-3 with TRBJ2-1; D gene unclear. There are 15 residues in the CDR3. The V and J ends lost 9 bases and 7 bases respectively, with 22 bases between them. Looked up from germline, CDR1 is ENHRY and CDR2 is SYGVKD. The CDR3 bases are TGTGCCATTTCCCACAGTGCCCCCGAAGTTAATGAGCAGTTCTTC. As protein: CAISHSAPEVNEQFF.

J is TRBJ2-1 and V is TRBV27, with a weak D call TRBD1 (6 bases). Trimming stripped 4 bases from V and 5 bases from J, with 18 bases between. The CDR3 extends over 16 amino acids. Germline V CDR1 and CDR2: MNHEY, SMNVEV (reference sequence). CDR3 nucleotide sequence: TGTGCCAGCAGTTCCCTCCTACGGGACAAGAACAATGAGCAGTTCTTC. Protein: CASSSLLRDKNNEQFF.

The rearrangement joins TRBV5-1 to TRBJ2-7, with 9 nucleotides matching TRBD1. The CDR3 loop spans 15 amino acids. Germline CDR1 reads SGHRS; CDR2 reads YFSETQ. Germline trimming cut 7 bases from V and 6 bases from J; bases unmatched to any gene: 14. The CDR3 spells CASSRVTGGRIEQYF. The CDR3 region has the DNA TGCGCCAGCTCCAGGGTAACAGGGGGCCGGATCGAGCAGTACTTC.

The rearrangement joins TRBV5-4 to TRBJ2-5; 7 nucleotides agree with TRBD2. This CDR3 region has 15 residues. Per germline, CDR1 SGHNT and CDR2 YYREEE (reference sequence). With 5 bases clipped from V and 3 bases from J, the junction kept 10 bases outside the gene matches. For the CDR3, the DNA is TGTGCCAGCAGAGCGTTAGCGGGCAGAGAAGAGACCCAGTACTTC. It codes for CASRALAGREETQYF.